A selection of T cell receptor beta chains follows, all from one sample in a study of T-cell reconstitution after alpha-beta-depleted transplantation in children. TCRdb itself ran the PCR reads through MiXCR, one entry per CDR3 protein. The sample contains 400,000 to 550,000 distinct CDR3 sequences, about 10% of which appear only once. The sample consisted of PBMCs, taken before TCRalphabeta/CD19-depleted stem cell transplant. The source is a child aged 2 to 10 with inherited bone marrow failure, due to receive a stem cell transplant. Each CDR3 is given without its conserved first and last residue. The order of the fields is V gene, J gene, CDR3 protein.

>TRBV30|TRBJ1-1
AWTEPGQGPTEAF
>TRBV20-1|TRBJ2-3
SAARRSGTFTDTQY
>TRBV14|TRBJ2-1
ASSITVVHNEQF
>TRBV5-6|TRBJ2-7
ASSLGLLTSPLAYEQY
>TRBV5-5|TRBJ2-7
ASSLDLAGGTYEQY
>TRBV27|TRBJ2-3
ASSPRHVTQY
>TRBV20-1|TRBJ2-1
SAPRSRLAGVYNEQF
>TRBV9|TRBJ1-5
ASSAGTGRSNQPQH
>TRBV2|TRBJ2-2
AQAGGREHPTGELF
>TRBV12-3/TRBV12-4|TRBJ1-5
ASSPDRFNQPQH
>TRBV6-1|TRBJ2-7
ASSEHRERLEQY
>TRBV11-1|TRBJ2-1
ASGGLEGTSGMGSYNEQF
>TRBV12-3/TRBV12-4|TRBJ1-1
ASSLYDTEAF
>TRBV12-3/TRBV12-4|TRBJ2-2
ASSFTGPGELF
>TRBV12-3/TRBV12-4|TRBJ1-6
ASRPRRNSPLH
>TRBV20-1|TRBJ2-5
SARAPGTTQETQY
>TRBV6-1|TRBJ2-3
ASSDRGLAGTDTQY
>TRBV3-1|TRBJ2-7
ASSRRDRRYEQY
>TRBV3-1|TRBJ1-2
ASSPRRTGYGYT
>TRBV20-1|TRBJ2-5
SASRERGETQY
>TRBV29-1|TRBJ2-7
SVEDPRSYEQY
>TRBV24-1|TRBJ2-5
ATSVGTGTTETQY
>TRBV6-5|TRBJ2-1
ASSYSPGVGLGREF
>TRBV28|TRBJ1-1
ASSLLGEGYTEAF
>TRBV28|TRBJ2-5
ASSFREPWETQY
>TRBV20-1|TRBJ2-7
SARPRSDSYEQY
>TRBV27|TRBJ2-7
ASSLTGQTYEQY
>TRBV12-3/TRBV12-4|TRBJ2-7
ASGFRAPTAEQY
>TRBV4-3|TRBJ2-7
ASSQEEGQNYEQY
>TRBV5-1|TRBJ1-2
ASSLVDSNYGYT
>TRBV6-2/TRBV6-3|TRBJ2-3
ASSPGTGVSDTQY
>TRBV6-2/TRBV6-3|TRBJ1-3
ASRENSGNTIY
>TRBV12-3/TRBV12-4|TRBJ1-5
ASSLDGAPRPQH
>TRBV15|TRBJ2-2
ATSRDIYSVAGGTGELF
>TRBV11-2|TRBJ2-1
ASSPYRGVNEQF
>TRBV7-2|TRBJ2-7
ASSLVDRGEQY
>TRBV23-1|TRBJ2-7
ASSQPNKTLQNPYEQY
>TRBV27|TRBJ1-1
ASSLGGMNTEAF
>TRBV9|TRBJ1-2
ASSVGDNSFYGYT
>TRBV5-1|TRBJ2-3
ASSFPEVAGGRDTQY
>TRBV3-1|TRBJ2-1
ASSQQVWASGNNEQF
>TRBV7-2|TRBJ1-2
ASSLVEGTHYGYT
>TRBV6-5|TRBJ2-2
ASSWGSGTGELF
>TRBV20-1|TRBJ2-2
SARGPIGAGLAGEIINTGELF
>TRBV20-1|TRBJ2-7
SARAGHSSYEQY
>TRBV28|TRBJ2-1
ASSLLVLAVYNEQF
>TRBV3-1|TRBJ2-5
ASSHIDRVRTKTQY
>TRBV20-1|TRBJ2-3
SAGTIQTDTQY
>TRBV29-1|TRBJ2-1
SVGGTGGEQF
>TRBV12-3/TRBV12-4|TRBJ2-7
ASSQPGLEYEQY
>TRBV7-9|TRBJ2-2
ASSLGLAAGELF
>TRBV30|TRBJ2-5
AWSPGGQGKETQY